This T cell receptor (beta chain) originates from a study of beta chain features in type 1 diabetes. This clone was observed a few times. The antigen is not known. Broader study findings: Type 1 diabetes patients showed a moderate but significant shortening of TCRB CDR3s in all four CD4+ subsets. Whether HLA type influences TCRB rearrangement remained unresolved here.

Germline CDR1 reads MNHEY; CDR2 reads SVGAGI. V was cut by 6 bases and J by 3 bases, with 9 bases left in between. This CDR3 region has 12 residues. Isolated RNA was reverse transcribed in full, so expressed TCRB transcripts were sequenced. Clones were read by immunoSEQ multiplex PCR, and TCRdb kept only the in-frame ones, dropping some. The sample gives hundreds of thousands of clones, about an eighth of which show up once; 0.02% to 0.025% is in the top ten. The source of this sequence is a man aged 18 to 30 with type 1 diabetes. The J gene is TRBJ2-7, the V gene TRBV6-5; a weak D match, TRBD1 (5 bases). Material: naive CD4+ T cells from blood. The CDR3 protein is CASRNTGYEQYF. The CDR3 DNA reads as TGTGCCAGCAGGAATACAGGCTACGAGCAGTACTTC.